These 5 T cell receptor beta chains were all obtained from the same sample, sequenced in a study of blood T cell repertoires in COVID-19. Assay used: immunoSEQ multiplex PCR; TCRdb lists only in-frame clones, some missing. The repertoire consists of more than 65,000 clones, with around 85% occurring once and the leading ten covering 5.1%. The sequencing sample was made of peripheral blood. All receptors come from an elderly man with acute or convalescent COVID-19.

The J gene is TRBJ2-1, the V gene TRBV6-1; 7 bases align to TRBD1. The CDR3 extends over 15 amino acids. The V gene's germline CDR1 is MNHNS and CDR2 SASEGT. V shed 1 base, J shed 9 bases, and the junction held 9 bases outside the gene matches. CDR3: CASSEVRSGGSEQFF. For the CDR3, the DNA is TGTGCCAGCAGTGAAGTGAGATCAGGGGGTAGTGAGCAGTTCTTC.

The chain is built from TRBV7-9 and TRBJ1-1; perhaps TRBD1 as D (5 bases). This CDR3 has 16 amino acids. Trimming left V 4 bases short and J 0 bases short, with 15 bases between. Germline V gene lookup returns CDR1 SEHNR and CDR2 FQNEAQ (reference sequence). The chain's CDR3 is CASSSRDGSMNTEAFF. CDR3 DNA: TGTGCCAGCAGCTCCCGGGACGGGAGCATGAACACTGAAGCTTTCTTT.

The chain is built from TRBV4-3 and TRBJ2-7; TRBD2 agrees at 11 bases. V gave up 0 bases and J gave up 4 bases; unmatched junction bases: 8. Germline V gene sequence: CDR1 LGHNA, CDR2 YSLEER. The CDR3 consists of 17 residues. The CDR3 DNA reads as TGCGCCAGCAGCCAAGACGGGGGGACTAGCGGAAATTACGAGCAGTACTTC. Its translation is CASSQDGGTSGNYEQYF.

The V and J genes are TRBV19 and TRBJ1-2; 7 bases match TRBD1. CDR3 length: 14 amino acids. Germline-derived CDR1 and CDR2 are LNHDA and SQIVND (reference sequence). V dropped 5 bases and J dropped 6; count of bases not matched to a gene: 9. CDR3 region: CASSASGTENGYTF. For the CDR3, the DNA is TGTGCCAGTAGTGCGTCCGGGACAGAAAATGGCTACACCTTC. Drawing the rest from reference TRBV19 and TRBJ1-2, the complete variable domain is DGGITQSPKYLFRKEGQNVTLSCEQNLNHDAMYWYRQDPGQGLRLIYYSQIVNDFQKGDIAEGYSVSREKKESFPLTVTSAQKNPTAFYLCASSASGTENGYTFGSGTRLTVV.

V gene TRBV12-5 combines with J gene TRBJ1-1; D might be TRBD1 (6 bases). This CDR3 is 16 amino acids long. Germline CDR1 and CDR2: LGHNT and FRNRAP. V lost 0 bases and J lost 5, with 16 bases in between. The CDR3: CASGLVGGGRRTEAFF. As DNA, the CDR3 is TGTGCTAGTGGTTTGGTAGGCGGGGGGCGCCGGACTGAAGCTTTCTTT.